The 6 T cell receptor beta chains listed next were all sequenced from one sample in a study of cytomegalovirus exposure and HLA in healthy donors. PCR was performed using 60 Vbeta and 13 Jbeta primers. The repertoire was sequenced with immunoSEQ multiplex PCR; TCRdb's copy has only in-frame clones and lacks some. The specimen's table records about 53,000 clones. Source material: PBMCs. These receptors were taken from a woman between 18 and 30 years old in good health and CMV-seronegative.

A remark on this clone: Additional DNA sequences in this sample encode the identical CDR3. This rearrangement joins TRBV7-9 to TRBJ2-7; TRBD1 is a possible D gene (5 bases). The germline V and J ends were trimmed by 1 base and 0 bases, with 16 bases remaining between them. Per the germline V gene, CDR1 is SEHNR and CDR2 is FQNEAQ (reference sequence). There are 17 residues in the CDR3. The CDR3 loop is CASSLGGGRQLSYEQYF. The CDR3 nucleotides read TGTGCCAGCAGCTTAGGGGGTGGCAGACAGCTCTCCTACGAGCAGTACTTC.

V and J are TRBV30 and TRBJ2-7; a weak D match, TRBD2 (6 bases). Trimming removed 7 bases from V and 3 bases from J, with 16 bases in between. The CDR3 loop spans 13 amino acids. The germline V gene encodes CDR1 GTSNPN and CDR2 SVGIG (reference sequence). The CDR3 here is CAFSGRNYYEQYF. DNA of the CDR3: TGTGCCTTCTCTGGGAGGAACTACTACGAGCAGTACTTC.

V is TRBV11-3 and J is TRBJ2-1; D ambiguous. Germline V lookup: CDR1 SGHNT, CDR2 YENEEA. This CDR3 is built from 14 residues. V lost 5 bases and J lost 4, with 12 bases in between. In nucleotides, the CDR3 is TGTGCCAGCAGCCTCCAGGTTGGATACAATGAGCAGTTCTTC. Translating gives CASSLQVGYNEQFF.

The V and J genes are TRBV6-1 and TRBJ2-3; 12 bases line up with TRBD2. The CDR3 loop spans 14 amino acids. CDR1 is MNHNS and CDR2 is SASEGT in the germline V gene. J gave up 4 bases and V 11 bases, and 7 bases lay outside the gene matches. This CDR3 reads CASHRLAGADTQYF. The CDR3, as DNA: TGTGCCTCACATCGACTAGCGGGGGCAGATACGCAGTATTTT.

V gene TRBV6-6 combines with J gene TRBJ1-1; 7 bases are shared with TRBD1. The CDR3 has 13 amino acids. With 6 bases clipped from V and 8 bases from J, the junction kept 9 bases outside the gene matches. CDR1 MNHNY and CDR2 SVGAGI come from the germline V gene (reference sequence). CDR3: CASSKRQGGEAFF. In nucleotides, the CDR3 is TGTGCCAGCAGCAAAAGACAGGGCGGGGAAGCTTTCTTT.

The rearrangement links TRBV18 to TRBJ2-5; 8 nucleotides line up with TRBD1. Germline assignment: CDR1 KGHSH and CDR2 LQKENI. V gave up 3 bases and J gave up 4 bases; unmatched junction bases: 4. CDR3 size: 14 residues. CDR3 in DNA: TGTGCCAGCTCACCGGGACAGGAACGAGAGACCCAGTACTTC. Residues: CASSPGQERETQYF.